Included here is one T cell receptor (beta chain) sequence, with context. This entry is derived from a study of blood T cell repertoires in COVID-19. Study summary: Samples taken during acute and convalescent COVID-19 were collected in the United States, Italy and Spain. Sample material is recorded as cDNA or gDNA derived from T cells, B-cell-depleted T cells, or PBMCs.

Per the original methods: Scientists estimated how many nucleated cells there were by amplifying reference gene primers. The method was immunoSEQ multiplex PCR; TCRdb's version includes in-frame clones alone and lacks a portion of them. D and trimming were read from the DNA, whereas the V and J calls and clone size are those reported in that table. The table includes some 20,000 clones, under 95% detected once. The V gene end was trimmed by 5 bases and the J gene end by 5 bases; junction bases not matched to a gene: 11. Germline lookup yields CDR1 MNHEY and CDR2 SMNVEV (reference sequence). The CDR3 sequence is 15 residues long.

This chain connects TRBV27 to TRBJ1-1; 7 bases line up with TRBD1. This clonotype was sampled from a human donor in a cohort sampled during active COVID-19. The sample comprised peripheral blood. The CDR3 protein is CASSPGREGATEAFF. As DNA, the CDR3 is TGTGCCAGCAGTCCAGGGCGAGAGGGGGCAACTGAAGCTTTCTTT.